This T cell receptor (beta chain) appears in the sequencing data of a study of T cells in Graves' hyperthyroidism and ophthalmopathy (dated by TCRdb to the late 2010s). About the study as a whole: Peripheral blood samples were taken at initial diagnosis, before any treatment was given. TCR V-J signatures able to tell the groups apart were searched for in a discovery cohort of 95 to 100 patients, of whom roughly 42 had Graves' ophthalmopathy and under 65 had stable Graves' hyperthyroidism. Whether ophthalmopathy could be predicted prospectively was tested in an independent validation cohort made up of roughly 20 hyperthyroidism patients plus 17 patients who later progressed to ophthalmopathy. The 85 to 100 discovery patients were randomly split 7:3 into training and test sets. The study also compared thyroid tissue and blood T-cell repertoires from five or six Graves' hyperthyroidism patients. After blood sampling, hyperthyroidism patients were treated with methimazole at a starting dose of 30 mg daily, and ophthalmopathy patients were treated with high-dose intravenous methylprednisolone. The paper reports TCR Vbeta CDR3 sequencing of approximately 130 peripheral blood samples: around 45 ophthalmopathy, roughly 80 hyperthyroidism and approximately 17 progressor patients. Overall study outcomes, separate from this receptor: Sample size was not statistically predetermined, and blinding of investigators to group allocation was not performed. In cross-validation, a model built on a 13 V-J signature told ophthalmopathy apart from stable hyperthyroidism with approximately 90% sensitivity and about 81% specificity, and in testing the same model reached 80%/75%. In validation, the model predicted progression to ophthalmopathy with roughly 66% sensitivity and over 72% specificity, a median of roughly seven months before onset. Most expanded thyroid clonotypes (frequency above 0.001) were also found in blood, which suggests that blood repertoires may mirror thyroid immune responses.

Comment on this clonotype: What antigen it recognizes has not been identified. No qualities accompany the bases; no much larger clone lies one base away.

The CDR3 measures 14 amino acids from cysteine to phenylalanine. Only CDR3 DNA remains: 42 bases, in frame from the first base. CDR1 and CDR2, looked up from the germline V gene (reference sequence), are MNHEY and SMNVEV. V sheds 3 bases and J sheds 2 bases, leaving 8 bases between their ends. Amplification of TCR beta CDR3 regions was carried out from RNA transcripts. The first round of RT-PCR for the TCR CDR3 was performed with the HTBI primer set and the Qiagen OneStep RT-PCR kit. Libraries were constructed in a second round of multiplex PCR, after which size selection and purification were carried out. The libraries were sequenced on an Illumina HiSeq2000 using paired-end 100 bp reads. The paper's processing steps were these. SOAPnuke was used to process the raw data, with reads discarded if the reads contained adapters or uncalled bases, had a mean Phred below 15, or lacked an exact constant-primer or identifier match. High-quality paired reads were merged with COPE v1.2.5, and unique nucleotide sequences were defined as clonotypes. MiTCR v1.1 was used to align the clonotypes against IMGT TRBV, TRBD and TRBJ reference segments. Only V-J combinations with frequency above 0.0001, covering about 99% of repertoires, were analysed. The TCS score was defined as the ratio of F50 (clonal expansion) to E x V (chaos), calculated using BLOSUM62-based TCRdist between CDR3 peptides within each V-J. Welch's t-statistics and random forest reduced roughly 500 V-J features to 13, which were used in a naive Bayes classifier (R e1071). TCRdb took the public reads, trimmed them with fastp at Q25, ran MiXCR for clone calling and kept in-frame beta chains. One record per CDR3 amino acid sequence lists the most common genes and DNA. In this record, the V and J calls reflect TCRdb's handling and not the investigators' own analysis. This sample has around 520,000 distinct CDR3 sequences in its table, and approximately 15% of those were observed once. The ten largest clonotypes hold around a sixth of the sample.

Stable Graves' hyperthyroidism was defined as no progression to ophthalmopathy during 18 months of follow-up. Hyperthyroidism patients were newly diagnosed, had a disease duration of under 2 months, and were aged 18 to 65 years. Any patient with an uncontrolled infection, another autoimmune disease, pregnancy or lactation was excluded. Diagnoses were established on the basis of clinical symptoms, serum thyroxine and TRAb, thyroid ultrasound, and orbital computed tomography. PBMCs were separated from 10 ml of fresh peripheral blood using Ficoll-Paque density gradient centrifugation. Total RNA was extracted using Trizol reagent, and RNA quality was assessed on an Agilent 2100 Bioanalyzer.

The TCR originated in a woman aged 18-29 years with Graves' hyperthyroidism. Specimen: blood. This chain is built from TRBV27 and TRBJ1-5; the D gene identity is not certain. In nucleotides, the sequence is TGTGCCAGCAGTTTCGTGGCAGGCAATCAGCCCCAGCATTTT. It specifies CASSFVAGNQPQHF.